Each of the 9 T cell receptor beta chains below was sequenced from the same sample in a study of blood T cell repertoires in COVID-19. Profiling relied on immunoSEQ multiplex PCR, and the TCRdb table lists in-frame clones only, not all of them. The table lists fewer than 250,000 clones, about 85% of them singletons. Sequencing used PBMCs or T cells enriched from blood (not recorded which). Source of these receptors: a woman in her thirties or forties in a cohort exposed to, infected with or recovered from COVID-19 (not recorded which).

In nucleotides, the CDR3 is TGTGCCAGCAGCCCAAGTGGAGGACGGGAGGGCCTTCGAAAAAAGCAGTACTTC. This codes for CASSPSGGREGLRKKQYF. The chain links TRBV13 to TRBJ2-7; TRBD2 aligns across 8 bases. Germline V gene sequence: CDR1 PRHDT, CDR2 FYEKMQ (reference sequence). CDR3 length equals 18 residues. J gave up 8 bases and V 5 bases, and 23 bases lay outside the gene matches.

This chain connects TRBV2 to TRBJ1-5; perhaps TRBD1 as D (5 bases). Germline V CDR1 and CDR2: SNHLY, FYNNEI. CDR3 length equals 13 residues. Trimming took 7 bases from V and 4 from J, leaving 11 bases between them. The CDR3 sequence: CASNRAGNQPQHF. The CDR3 DNA follows: TGTGCCAGCAATCGGGCAGGGAATCAGCCCCAGCATTTT.

The chain uses TRBV7-2 and TRBJ1-2, with 9 bases matching TRBD1. There are 15 residues in the CDR3. CDR1 SGHTA and CDR2 FQGNSA come from the germline V gene. Germline trimming cut 5 bases from V and 5 bases from J; bases unmatched to any gene: 9. CDR3 loop: CASSAQQGAGYGYTF. Here the CDR3 DNA reads TGTGCCAGCAGCGCCCAACAGGGGGCGGGGTATGGCTACACCTTC.

The rearrangement links TRBV28 to TRBJ2-2, with 9 bases aligning to TRBD1. Germline CDR1 is MDHEN and CDR2 is SYDVKM. V shed 5 bases and J 7 bases; nucleotides not matched to a gene: 5. The CDR3 consists of 14 residues. The CDR3 DNA reads TGTGCCAGCAGTACACAGGGGGCATTCGGGGAGCTGTTTTTT. Translation: CASSTQGAFGELFF.

The chain combines TRBV11-3 with TRBJ1-1, with D maybe TRBD1 (6 bases). CDR3 length: 14 residues. The germline V and J ends were trimmed by 4 bases and 3 bases, with 12 bases remaining between them. Germline V gene lookup returns CDR1 SGHNT and CDR2 YENEEA. The CDR3 loop is CASSSWTVYTEAFF. CDR3 sequence (DNA): TGTGCCAGCAGCTCCTGGACAGTATACACTGAAGCTTTCTTT.

This clone was seen a handful of times. This chain links TRBV27 with TRBJ2-7; TRBD1 aligns across 7 bases. There are 13 residues in the CDR3. The J segment lost 3 bases and the V segment lost 3 bases, leaving 2 bases of the junction unmatched. The V gene's germline CDR1 is MNHEY and CDR2 SMNVEV (reference sequence). The CDR3 reads CASSFGTDYEQYF. In DNA, the CDR3 is TGTGCCAGCAGTTTCGGGACAGACTACGAGCAGTACTTC.

CDR3 nucleotides: TGCGCCAGCAGCCTAGAGGACAGGCTTGGAAACACCATATATTTT. Translating it yields CASSLEDRLGNTIYF. The chain has TRBV4-1 and TRBJ1-3; 7 bases are a match to TRBD1. The CDR3 is 15 amino acids. CDR1 and CDR2 (germline): MGHRA, YSYEKL. Unmatched junction bases numbered 6, after V lost 4 bases and J lost 3 bases.

The chain joins TRBV12-5 to TRBJ1-2; no firm D call. Germline V lookup: CDR1 LGHNT, CDR2 FRNRAP. CDR3 length: 13 amino acids. V was clipped by 2 bases and J by 2 bases, with 6 bases between them. The CDR3 DNA sequence: TGTGCTAGTGGTTTGACAGTAAACTATGGCTACACCTTC. The encoded protein is CASGLTVNYGYTF.

This rearrangement joins TRBV19 to TRBJ1-4, with 8 nucleotides matching TRBD1. Germline CDR1 and CDR2: LNHDA and SQIVND (reference sequence). The CDR3 consists of 16 residues. V shed 5 bases and J 4 bases; nucleotides not matched to a gene: 9. CDR3 amino acids: CASSPLAGQDNEKLFF. Here the CDR3 DNA reads TGTGCCAGTAGTCCCCTGGCGGGACAGGATAATGAAAAACTGTTTTTT. Supplemented by reference TRBV19 and TRBJ1-4, the full variable domain reads DGGITQSPKYLFRKEGQNVTLSCEQNLNHDAMYWYRQDPGQGLRLIYYSQIVNDFQKGDIAEGYSVSREKKESFPLTVTSAQKNPTAFYLCASSPLAGQDNEKLFFGSGTQLSVL.